A single sample is the source of the 31 T cell receptor beta chains below, sequenced in a study of blood T cell repertoires in COVID-19. Clones were read by immunoSEQ multiplex PCR, and TCRdb kept only the in-frame ones, dropping some. This table has 50,000 to 65,000 clones, about four fifths appearing once. The specimen sequenced was peripheral blood. The origin of the receptors is a woman between 55 and 75 years old with acute or convalescent COVID-19.

DNA of the CDR3: TGTGCCAGCAGCCCGGGGACAGGGCTTTCTTACAATGAGCAGTTCTTC. It is translated as CASSPGTGLSYNEQFF. The chain uses TRBV7-2 and TRBJ2-1, with 9 bases aligning to TRBD1. This CDR3 contains 16 residues. The V gene end was trimmed by 5 bases and the J gene end by 4 bases; junction bases not matched to a gene: 9. CDR1 is SGHTA and CDR2 is FQGNSA in the germline V gene.

V gene TRBV24-1 combines with J gene TRBJ2-5; the D gene is possibly TRBD1 (6 bases). Trimming cost V 6 bases and J 1 base, with 14 bases left between them. Germline V gene sequence: CDR1 KGHDR, CDR2 SFDVKD. The CDR3 is made up of 15 amino acids. The CDR3 DNA sequence: TGTGCCACCAGTTCGACAGGACCCCCCCAAGAGACCCAGTACTTC. This gives the protein CATSSTGPPQETQYF.

The J gene is TRBJ1-4, the V gene TRBV27, with D possibly TRBD1 on 5 matching bases. The CDR3 runs 14 residues. Looked up from germline, CDR1 is MNHEY and CDR2 is SMNVEV (reference sequence). Trimming cost V 6 bases and J 6 bases, with 14 bases left between them. The CDR3 coding sequence is TGTGCCAGCAGCCGGACCAGGGATTATGAAAAACTGTTTTTT. The encoded protein is CASSRTRDYEKLFF.

Only one count was recorded for this clone. The J gene is TRBJ2-3, the V gene TRBV19; perhaps TRBD2 as D (5 bases). CDR1 and CDR2 (germline): LNHDA, SQIVND (reference sequence). The CDR3 is 13 residues long. Trimming took off 7 bases at V and 4 bases at J, with 12 bases between the two ends. The CDR3 nucleotides read TGTGCCAGTACCACGACCGGGGCAGATACGCAGTATTTT. It yields the protein CASTTTGADTQYF.

The CDR3 DNA is TGTGCCAGCAGCTTAGGGGCTGGGCTGAACCAAGAGACCCAGTACTTC. This encodes CASSLGAGLNQETQYF. The J gene is TRBJ2-5, the V gene TRBV7-9, with D unclear. V lost 1 base and J 0 bases, leaving 12 bases between the germline ends. The CDR3 extends over 16 amino acids. Germline assignment: CDR1 SEHNR and CDR2 FQNEAQ (reference sequence).

The chain uses TRBV11-2 and TRBJ2-5; the D gene is possibly TRBD1 (6 bases). V gave up 2 bases and J gave up 5 bases, with 18 bases separating them. Germline V CDR1 and CDR2: SGHAT, FQNNGV. The CDR3 contains 16 residues. The DNA of the CDR3 is TGTGCCAGCAGCTTAAGCCTCGGGACATTAATGGAGACCCAGTACTTC. Encoded protein: CASSLSLGTLMETQYF.

This rearrangement joins TRBV7-2 to TRBJ1-6; 10 bases match TRBD1. The germline V gene has CDR1 SGHTA and CDR2 FQGNSA. V lost 1 base and J lost 5; bases outside the gene matches: 5. The CDR3 spans 17 residues. CDR3 coding DNA: TGTGCCAGCAGCTTAGGACAGGGGGCCCATAATAATTCACCCCTCCACTTT. Translating it yields CASSLGQGAHNNSPLHF.

This clone was counted a single time. CDR3 coding DNA: TGTGCCAGCAGGGCCCCCGGGGTGCACTATGGCTACACCTTC. Protein sequence: CASRAPGVHYGYTF. The rearrangement links TRBV6-5 to TRBJ1-2, with no clear D. Germline loops: CDR1 MNHEY, CDR2 SVGAGI. The CDR3 is 14 amino acids. V was pared by 6 bases and J by 3 bases, with 14 bases between.

The chain is built from TRBV4-1 and TRBJ1-5; perhaps TRBD1 as D (6 bases). The CDR3 extends over 16 amino acids. The V end lost 0 bases, the J end lost 3 bases, and 12 bases lay between the germline ends. Germline lookup yields CDR1 MGHRA and CDR2 YSYEKL. The CDR3 loop is CASSQESTGSNQPQHF. Written as DNA, the CDR3 is TGCGCCAGCAGCCAAGAATCGACAGGCTCCAATCAGCCCCAGCATTTT.

In its sample, this clone was seen once. This chain connects TRBV5-5 to TRBJ2-2; no reliable D call. Deletions cut 1 base from V and 1 base from J, with 5 bases between. The CDR3 has 14 residues. The germline CDR1 and CDR2 sequences are SGHKS and YYEKEE (reference sequence). The CDR3 spells CASSLFRNTGELFF. CDR3 nucleotides: TGTGCCAGCAGCTTGTTTAGGAACACCGGGGAGCTGTTTTTT.

As regards this clone: A junction boundary mismatches the germline segment, possibly from a read error. The CDR3 protein is CAWSVNGGQQLF. In nucleotides, the CDR3 is TGTGCCTGGAGTGTAAACGGGGGTCAACAGCTCTTC. The chain combines TRBV30 with TRBJ2-1; possible D gene TRBD2, 6 bases. Germline assignment: CDR1 GTSNPN and CDR2 SVGIG (reference sequence). CDR3 length: 12 amino acids.

J is TRBJ2-3 and V is TRBV18; 12 nucleotides line up with TRBD2. The CDR3 runs 17 residues. Germline values: CDR1 KGHSH, CDR2 LQKENI. After removal of 6 bases from V and 3 bases from J, the junction contained 10 bases not matched to a gene. DNA of the CDR3: TGTGCCAGCTCCCCCGTTGAGGGACTAGCGGGTACAGATACGCAGTATTTT. As protein: CASSPVEGLAGTDTQYF.

This clone was seen a handful of times. The V and J genes are TRBV6-1 and TRBJ2-7, with 11 bases lining up with TRBD1. Germline V gene data show CDR1 as MNHNS and CDR2 as SASEGT. Trimming cost V 1 base and J 3 bases; bases outside gene matches: 5. The CDR3 covers 16 residues. The CDR3 sequence is CASSEDPGTGGYEQYF. CDR3 nucleotide sequence: TGTGCCAGCAGTGAAGACCCCGGGACAGGGGGCTACGAGCAGTACTTC.

The chain links TRBV30 to TRBJ1-2; D gene uncertain. V gave up 0 bases and J gave up 0 bases, with 14 bases separating them. The germline V gene has CDR1 GTSNPN and CDR2 SVGIG (reference sequence). The CDR3 length is 16 residues. This chain's CDR3 is CAWSVGRAGANYGYTF. The CDR3 DNA reads TGTGCCTGGAGTGTAGGGAGGGCTGGGGCTAACTATGGCTACACCTTC.

The chain has TRBV5-8 and TRBJ2-7, with D unclear. Trimming removed 0 bases at V and 2 bases at J, with 9 bases between. The CDR3 extends over 14 amino acids. Germline lookup yields CDR1 SGHTS and CDR2 YDEGEE. CDR3 amino acids: CASSLGPPPYEQYF. The CDR3, as DNA: TGTGCCAGCAGCTTGGGGCCCCCACCCTACGAGCAGTACTTC.

This chain links TRBV3-1 (or the pseudogene TRBV3-2) with TRBJ1-3; 7 bases line up with TRBD1. V lost 1 base to trimming and J lost 0 bases; unmatched junction nucleotides: 9. The length of the CDR3 is 18 residues. CDR1 LGHDT and CDR2 YNNKEL come from the germline V gene (reference sequence). CDR3 in DNA: TGTGCCAGCAGCCAAGGTGCGACAGGGCCGACCTCTGGAAACACCATATATTTT. It encodes CASSQGATGPTSGNTIYF.

The V call is TRBV11-2, the J call TRBJ2-3, with D uncertain. CDR3 size: 15 residues. V shed 5 bases and J shed 4 bases, with 16 bases lying between them. Germline CDR1 is SGHAT and CDR2 is FQNNGV. CDR3 sequence reads: CASSPDPGWADTQYF. The DNA for the CDR3 is TGTGCCAGCAGCCCTGACCCCGGGTGGGCAGATACGCAGTATTTT.

The chain links TRBV19 to TRBJ1-1, with a possible D match to TRBD1 (6 bases). V was trimmed by 4 bases and J by 7 bases, leaving 16 bases between them. This CDR3 is 14 amino acids long. Germline V gives CDR1 LNHDA, CDR2 SQIVND (reference sequence). The chain's CDR3 is CASSTRDTILEAFF. CDR3 coding DNA: TGTGCCAGTAGTACCCGGGACACAATACTTGAAGCTTTCTTT.

This clone appeared a single time. The CDR3 loop is CASTGTSGGLTDTQYF. The CDR3 bases are TGTGCCAGCACCGGGACTAGCGGGGGGCTTACAGATACGCAGTATTTT. The V call is TRBV2, the J call TRBJ2-3, with TRBD2 matching over 15 bases. V shed 7 bases and J 3 bases; nucleotides not matched to a gene: 5. Germline values: CDR1 SNHLY, CDR2 FYNNEI. CDR3 size: 16 residues.

This CDR3 reads CAWSPPTGRANTEAFF. CDR3 bases: TGTGCCTGGAGTCCCCCGACGGGGAGGGCGAACACTGAAGCTTTCTTT. The chain has TRBV30 and TRBJ1-1; D remains unclear. Germline values: CDR1 GTSNPN, CDR2 SVGIG (reference sequence). This CDR3 comprises 16 residues. The ends were cut back, 2 bases at V and 1 base at J, with 17 bases in the middle.

The CDR3 is CASSQVPGQGTDTQYF. Written as DNA, the CDR3 is TGTGCCAGCAGCCAAGTCCCGGGACAGGGCACAGATACGCAGTATTTT. This sequence joins TRBV14 and TRBJ2-3, with 8 bases that match TRBD1. From germline, CDR1 is SGHDN and CDR2 FVKESK. The trim removed 1 base at V and 1 base at J, leaving 4 bases unmatched. This CDR3 contains 16 residues.

The chain carries TRBV7-3 and TRBJ1-1, with TRBD1 matching 9 bases. The CDR3 runs 17 residues. Trimming removed 5 bases from V and 5 bases from J; junction bases left unmatched: 15. Germline-derived CDR1 and CDR2 are SGHTA and FQGTGA. The CDR3 region has the DNA TGTGCCAGCAGCCCCTGGACAGGGGTTATCTTAACAACTGAAGCTTTCTTT. Protein sequence: CASSPWTGVILTTEAFF.

The rearrangement uses TRBV7-6 and TRBJ2-1, with D possibly TRBD2 on 6 matching bases. Germline assignment: CDR1 SGHVS and CDR2 FNYEAQ. V was clipped by 2 bases and J by 9 bases, with 20 bases between them. The CDR3 has 16 amino acids. The DNA for the CDR3 is TGTGCCAGCAGCTTAAGCTCCCGAGGGACCGGGAGTGAGCAGTTCTTC. Its protein product is CASSLSSRGTGSEQFF.

The V and J genes are TRBV29-1 and TRBJ1-2; D ambiguous. This CDR3 region has 11 residues. Per germline, CDR1 SQVTM and CDR2 ANQGSEA. Trimming shortened V by 1 base and J by 8 bases, and 8 bases separated the two germline ends. The CDR3 bases are TGCAGCGTTGAAGCCTTTTCCGGCTACACCTTC. This translates into CSVEAFSGYTF. Full variable domain (rest looked up from reference TRBV29-1 and TRBJ1-2): SAVISQKPSRDICQRGTSLTIQCQVDSQVTMMFWYRQQPGQSLTLIATANQGSEATYESGFVIDKFPISRPNLTFSTLTVSNMSPEDSSIYLCSVEAFSGYTFGSGTRLTVV.

The genes are TRBV30 and TRBJ1-3; no reliable D call. Trimming pared 4 bases from V and 1 base from J, leaving 14 bases between. CDR1 is GTSNPN, CDR2 SVGIG, per germline (reference sequence). This CDR3 has 15 amino acids. Here the CDR3 reads CAWTREVSSGNTIYF. In DNA form, the CDR3 reads TGTGCCTGGACCCGGGAGGTTTCTTCTGGAAACACCATATATTTT.

V usage is TRBV2 and J usage is TRBJ1-4, with D possibly being TRBD1 (6 bases). This CDR3 has 15 amino acids. Trimming pared 7 bases from V and 4 bases from J, leaving 16 bases between. Germline CDR1 reads SNHLY; CDR2 reads FYNNEI. In nucleotides, the CDR3 is TGTGCCAGCAACGCCCAGGGGCAGTTTAATGAAAAACTGTTTTTT. This sequence encodes CASNAQGQFNEKLFF.

The chain combines TRBV13 with TRBJ2-2; 11 bases match TRBD2. The germline V gene encodes CDR1 PRHDT and CDR2 FYEKMQ (reference sequence). V gave up 7 bases and J gave up 7 bases; unmatched junction bases: 14. The CDR3 totals 17 residues. This CDR3 is CASTEQGLAGGVGELFF. The CDR3 bases are TGTGCCAGCACAGAACAGGGGCTAGCGGGAGGCGTCGGGGAGCTGTTTTTT.

The chain recombines TRBV19 with TRBJ2-7, with D maybe TRBD2 (5 bases). Germline V gene sequence: CDR1 LNHDA, CDR2 SQIVND (reference sequence). The CDR3 consists of 15 residues. With 0 bases removed from V and 3 bases from J, the gap between germline ends came to 12 bases. CDR3 sequence reads: CASSIDLTRFYEQYF. CDR3 nucleotides: TGTGCCAGTAGTATAGATCTCACTAGGTTCTACGAGCAGTACTTC.

V gene TRBV14 combines with J gene TRBJ2-7; 7 bases are shared with TRBD1. Germline trimming cut 4 bases from V and 2 bases from J; bases unmatched to any gene: 8. The CDR3 has 15 amino acids. CDR1 and CDR2 from the germline V gene are SGHDN and FVKESK. The CDR3 DNA follows: TGTGCCAGCAGCCCCAGGGGGAGCGGAGCCTACGAGCAGTACTTC. It codes for CASSPRGSGAYEQYF.

The V gene is TRBV5-1, the J gene TRBJ2-3; the match to TRBD2 covers 8 bases. The V segment lost 9 bases and the J segment 2 bases; nucleotides outside the gene matches: 5. The CDR3 consists of 13 residues. In germline, CDR1 is SGHRS, CDR2 YFSETQ. The chain's CDR3 is CATGAGATDTQYF. In DNA form, the CDR3 reads TGCGCCACCGGAGCGGGGGCCACAGATACGCAGTATTTT.

V is TRBV24-1 and J is TRBJ1-5; possibly TRBD1 for D (5 bases). The CDR3 totals 17 residues. CDR1 and CDR2 (germline): KGHDR, SFDVKD. V lost 2 bases, J lost 3 bases, and 16 bases lay in between. The CDR3 is CATSDYPREGLNQPQHF. The CDR3 nucleotides are TGTGCCACCAGTGATTATCCTAGGGAGGGACTCAATCAGCCCCAGCATTTT.